The 16 T cell receptor beta chains reported below all come from one sample, sequenced in a study of blood T cell repertoires in COVID-19 (dated by TCRdb to about 2020). Libraries were prepared through the immunoSEQ multiplex PCR assay. In TCRdb, the immuneACCESS table is reduced to in-frame sequences with V and J assigned. These tables do not hold every clone; where another copy was compared, an unresolved V gene accounts for under half, and the others remain unexplained. Across this sample there are some 270,000 clones, with 85% to 95% seen only once. The ten biggest clones cover about 3% of the sample. Sequenced input: PBMCs or T cells enriched from blood (not recorded which). The receptor source for this set is a man aged 35 to 55 who had been exposed to COVID-19.

This chain connects TRBV5-1 to TRBJ2-3; tentative D call: TRBD2 (6 bases). V was pared by 3 bases and J by 1 base, with 24 bases between. The CDR3 sequence is 19 residues long. Germline lookup yields CDR1 SGHRS and CDR2 YFSETQ. As DNA, the CDR3 is TGCGCCAGCAGCTCTCATCCAGAGGGAGGTCCCCCTCGCACAGATACGCAGTATTTT. This gives the protein CASSSHPEGGPPRTDTQYF.

This clone was observed once. V is TRBV6-5 and J is TRBJ1-2; the match to TRBD1 covers 12 bases. Germline lookup yields CDR1 MNHEY and CDR2 SVGAGI. The V and J ends lost 3 bases and 8 bases, in that order; junction bases with no gene match: 10. The CDR3 has 16 amino acids. CDR3 sequence: CASSYRMGTGGRGYTF. As DNA, the CDR3 is TGTGCCAGCAGTTATAGAATGGGGACAGGGGGCCGGGGCTACACCTTC.

This clone was picked up one time. This rearrangement joins TRBV28 to TRBJ2-5; D remains unclear. Deletions cut 2 bases from V and 2 bases from J, with 6 bases between. Germline CDR1 is MDHEN and CDR2 is SYDVKM. CDR3 length equals 13 residues. The CDR3 reads CASSLPGQETQYF. In DNA, the CDR3 is TGTGCCAGCAGTTTACCCGGTCAAGAGACCCAGTACTTC. Supplemented by reference TRBV28 and TRBJ2-5, the full variable domain reads DVKVTQSSRYLVKRTGEKVFLECVQDMDHENMFWYRQDPGLGLRLIYFSYDVKMKEKGDIPEGYSVSREKKERFSLILESASTNQTSMYLCASSLPGQETQYFGPGTRLLVL.

This clone was seen a few times. The CDR3 coding sequence is TGCGCCAGCAGCTTGTTTGGAGCGGGAAGAAGCACAGATACGCAGTATTTT. It specifies CASSLFGAGRSTDTQYF. The chain joins TRBV5-1 to TRBJ2-3; TRBD2 matches 7 bases. Germline CDR1 is SGHRS and CDR2 is YFSETQ. Trimming at V came to 1 base and at J to 0 bases, leaving 8 bases not matched to a gene. This CDR3 spans 17 amino acids.

This chain connects TRBV5-1 to TRBJ2-7; TRBD2 matches at 13 bases. The trim removed 7 bases at V and 1 base at J, leaving 14 bases unmatched. Germline V lookup: CDR1 SGHRS, CDR2 YFSETQ. This CDR3 has 18 amino acids. This CDR3 is CASSTGDGTSGKSYEQYF. The CDR3 region has the DNA TGCGCCAGCTCGACAGGGGACGGGACTAGCGGGAAGTCCTACGAGCAGTACTTC.

The rearrangement links TRBV28 to TRBJ2-3; 7 bases agree with TRBD2. CDR1 MDHEN and CDR2 SYDVKM come from the germline V gene. The CDR3 runs 16 residues. The junction had 11 bases not matched to a gene; V was cut back by 6 bases and J by 2 bases. This CDR3 is CASSPLTSAFTDTQYF. In nucleotides, the CDR3 is TGTGCCAGCAGCCCACTTACTAGCGCGTTCACAGATACGCAGTATTTT.

In DNA form, the CDR3 reads TGTGCCAGCAGCCCACCCCCCGGGACAGACCCCGGCTACACCTTC. Residues: CASSPPPGTDPGYTF. The chain recombines TRBV9 with TRBJ1-2; 7 bases match TRBD1. The germline gives CDR1 SGDLS, CDR2 YYNGEE. V shed 4 bases, J shed 8 bases, and the junction held 14 bases outside the gene matches. The CDR3 consists of 15 residues.

The rearrangement joins TRBV2 to TRBJ1-6, with D possibly TRBD1 on 5 matching bases. This CDR3 comprises 16 residues. The V and J ends lost 2 bases and 5 bases respectively, with 13 bases between them. Germline values: CDR1 SNHLY, CDR2 FYNNEI. The DNA for the CDR3 is TGTGCCAGCAGTGAAACTGTTACAGGAGATAATTCACCCCTCCACTTT. Its translation is CASSETVTGDNSPLHF.

The chain uses TRBV7-9 and TRBJ2-1; 14 bases align to TRBD2. The CDR3 sequence is 15 residues long. Germline values: CDR1 SEHNR, CDR2 FQNEAQ (reference sequence). V shed 5 bases and J 5 bases; nucleotides not matched to a gene: 2. The CDR3 is CASSQGLAGDNEQFF. For the CDR3, the DNA is TGTGCCAGCAGCCAGGGACTAGCGGGAGACAATGAGCAGTTCTTC.

The rearrangement links TRBV6-2 or TRBV6-3 to TRBJ2-1; 11 bases match TRBD2. The CDR3 is made up of 17 amino acids. The J segment lost 5 bases and the V segment lost 0 bases, leaving 6 bases of the junction unmatched. CDR1 MNHEY and CDR2 SVGEGT come from the germline V gene. This chain's CDR3 is CASSYSTAGLADNEQFF. The CDR3 nucleotides read TGTGCCAGCAGTTACTCGACCGCGGGACTAGCGGACAATGAGCAGTTCTTC.

The chain recombines TRBV5-7 with TRBJ1-5; D unclear. TRBV5-7 counts as an open reading frame of uncertain function. CDR3 size: 14 residues. V lost 0 bases to trimming and J lost 6 bases, with 10 bases between them. CDR3 in amino acids: CASSLVSEVQPQHF. DNA for the CDR3: TGTGCCAGCAGCTTGGTTTCGGAGGTTCAGCCCCAGCATTTT.

The chain recombines TRBV4-3 with TRBJ2-1; weak D call: TRBD1 (6 bases). The CDR3 loop spans 14 amino acids. Germline assignment: CDR1 LGHNA and CDR2 YSLEER. V lost 3 bases and J lost 6, with 12 bases in between. CDR3 in amino acids: CASSHDLGGNEQFF. CDR3 in DNA: TGCGCCAGCAGCCATGACTTAGGGGGCAATGAGCAGTTCTTC.

This chain joins TRBV30 and TRBJ1-2; D is undetermined. CDR1 is GTSNPN and CDR2 is SVGIG in the germline V gene (reference sequence). Trimming pared 1 base from V and 0 bases from J, leaving 6 bases between. The CDR3 is 13 amino acids. The chain's CDR3 is CAWSDLANYGYTF. In DNA form, the CDR3 reads TGTGCCTGGAGTGACTTAGCTAACTATGGCTACACCTTC.

This clone was detected only a few times. DNA for the CDR3: TGTGCCAGCAGCTTAGAGGAGCTTAACACTGAAGCTTTCTTT. As protein: CASSLEELNTEAFF. The J gene is TRBJ1-1, the V gene TRBV11-3, with D unclear. Germline V CDR1 and CDR2: SGHNT, YENEEA. The CDR3 loop spans 14 amino acids. V lost 0 bases, J lost 2 bases, and 7 bases lay in between.

The V and J genes are TRBV5-1 and TRBJ2-7; 8 bases fit TRBD1. The germline V gene has CDR1 SGHRS and CDR2 YFSETQ. The CDR3 loop spans 14 amino acids. Germline trimming cut 7 bases from V and 2 bases from J; bases unmatched to any gene: 8. CDR3 protein: CASGAGTGTYEQYF. In DNA, the CDR3 is TGCGCCAGCGGCGCCGGGACAGGAACCTACGAGCAGTACTTC.

The rearrangement joins TRBV3-1 (or the pseudogene TRBV3-2) to TRBJ1-1; D remains ambiguous. Trimming left V 2 bases short and J 0 bases short, with 7 bases between. Germline CDR1 LGHDT, CDR2 YNNKEL (reference sequence). The CDR3 covers 14 residues. The CDR3 is CASSQSIMNTEAFF. CDR3 bases: TGTGCCAGCAGCCAATCTATTATGAACACTGAAGCTTTCTTT.